The T cell receptor beta chain under discussion was sequenced for a study of T cells in women clearing cervical HPV infection. Overall study context: Controls' single incident HPV16 infection cleared within 12 months without precancer. Whole-study results and caveats: Each sample's T-cell count was unknown, possibly confounding richness.

This CDR3 is built from 14 residues. V was clipped by 8 bases and J by 5 bases; unmatched bases: 11. CDR1 and CDR2 from the germline V gene are SNHLY and FYNNEI. In regard to this clone: Antigen: not known. Read data end 3 residues before the CDR3 end; the end is taken from the germline J gene. Different DNA sequences within this sample yield the same CDR3.

Measured with immunoSEQ multiplex PCR; TCRdb has only the in-frame clones, and not every one. This repertoire comprises about 21,000 clones; its ten largest clones make up 7.5% to 9.5%. This clonotype originated in a woman between 18 and 70 years old with a cervical HPV16 infection that either progressed to CIN3+ or cleared (not recorded which). The specimen was blood buffy coat. The chain is built from TRBV2 and TRBJ1-1, with 7 bases lining up with TRBD1. The CDR3 region is CASELQGRGTEAFF. The DNA read from the CDR3 is TGTGCCAGCGAACTACAGGGGAGGGGAACTGAA.